Presented here are 9 T cell receptor beta chains from one specimen sequenced in a study of cytomegalovirus exposure and HLA in healthy donors. This table comes from immunoSEQ multiplex PCR, and its TCRdb copy is limited to in-frame clones, with some not included. The table shows around 150,000 clones, with about 90% occurring only once. The sample was PBMCs. The source is a woman between 18 and 29 years old in good health and CMV-seropositive.

This chain connects TRBV2 to TRBJ1-1; tentative D call: TRBD1 (5 bases). Germline loops: CDR1 SNHLY, CDR2 FYNNEI. The V end lost 6 bases, the J end lost 8 bases, and 10 bases lay between the germline ends. The CDR3 totals 11 residues. CDR3 coding DNA: TGTGCCAGCAGAAGATCAGGGGAAGCTTTCTTT. It codes for CASRRSGEAFF.

The rearrangement links TRBV9 to TRBJ2-6; TRBD2 might be the D (5 bases). Trimming shortened V by 4 bases and J by 0 bases, and 8 bases separated the two germline ends. Germline CDR1 is SGDLS and CDR2 is YYNGEE. The CDR3 is made up of 15 amino acids. CDR3 bases: TGTGCCAGCAGCCCACGGGGCTCTGGGGCCAACGTCCTGACTTTC. It encodes CASSPRGSGANVLTF.

The J gene is TRBJ2-7, the V gene TRBV29-1, with TRBD2 identical over 10 bases. Losses at the gene ends were 4 bases for V and 7 bases for J; bases not matched to a gene: 10. CDR1 and CDR2 (germline): SQVTM, ANQGSEA. The length of the CDR3 is 14 residues. The DNA for the CDR3 is TGCAGCGTTGGGCCAGCGGGAGGGCCTGGAGAGCAGTACTTC. Protein sequence: CSVGPAGGPGEQYF.

J is TRBJ1-2 and V is TRBV19, with TRBD1 matching over 9 bases. With 6 bases clipped from V and 2 bases from J, the junction kept 7 bases outside the gene matches. The CDR3 runs 15 residues. CDR1 is LNHDA and CDR2 is SQIVND in the germline V gene (reference sequence). The CDR3 here is CASRNSGQGNYGYTF. The CDR3 DNA reads as TGTGCCAGTAGAAATTCTGGACAGGGGAACTATGGCTACACCTTC.

This chain joins TRBV2 and TRBJ2-1; tentatively, D is TRBD2 (6 bases). There are 14 residues in the CDR3. The germline V and J ends were trimmed by 6 bases and 4 bases, with 13 bases remaining between them. Germline values: CDR1 SNHLY, CDR2 FYNNEI. DNA of the CDR3: TGTGCCAGCAGGCGGAGGGAGGCATACAATGAGCAGTTCTTC. Its translation: CASRRREAYNEQFF.

This rearrangement joins TRBV29-1 to TRBJ1-2, with TRBD1 matching 8 bases. The CDR3 runs 13 residues. Germline V CDR1 and CDR2: SQVTM, ANQGSEA. J gave up 8 bases and V 7 bases, and 12 bases lay outside the gene matches. The CDR3 DNA follows: TGCAGCGGTCACCTTCAGGGGGCTTGGGGCTACACCTTC. This encodes CSGHLQGAWGYTF.

The chain employs TRBV7-2 and TRBJ2-2, with 10 bases fitting TRBD2. Germline V lookup: CDR1 SGHTA, CDR2 FQGNSA. The CDR3 sequence is 19 residues long. Germline trimming cut 2 bases from V and 4 bases from J; bases unmatched to any gene: 13. Written as DNA, the CDR3 is TGTGCCAGCAGCTTAAAGGGGCTAGCGGGGGCTGGGGGCACCGGGGAGCTGTTTTTT. It translates to CASSLKGLAGAGGTGELFF.

For this clone: Other DNA sequences in this sample translate to the same CDR3. CDR3 coding DNA: TGTGCCAGCAGCTTACGGGAGGGGGAGACCCAGTACTTC. Translation: CASSLREGETQYF. J is TRBJ2-5 and V is TRBV7-2, with 8 positions matching TRBD2. Losses at the gene ends were 2 bases for V and 5 bases for J; bases not matched to a gene: 1. The length of the CDR3 is 13 residues. The germline gives CDR1 SGHTA, CDR2 FQGNSA.

The CDR3 protein is CASSLYPSVSSYNEQFF. CDR3 DNA: TGTGCCAGCAGCTTATATCCTAGCGTGAGCTCCTACAATGAGCAGTTCTTC. The V gene is TRBV11-1, the J gene TRBJ2-1, with a possible D match to TRBD2 (6 bases). Trimming left V 2 bases short and J 0 bases short, with 14 bases between. CDR3 size: 17 residues. Germline loops: CDR1 SGHAT, CDR2 FQDESV (reference sequence).